Each of the 29 T cell receptor beta chains below was sequenced from the same sample in a study of T cell repertoires in cytomegalovirus infection. TCRdb redid the calling of the reads with MiXCR, one entry per CDR3 protein. The table includes around 800,000 distinct CDR3 sequences, 30% to 35% detected once. No antigen is known for these receptors. The sample consisted of cultured CD8+ T cells from PBMCs, taken from culture after CMV antigen stimulation. The receptors derive from a human donor in good health (CMV status not recorded). Some clones in this sample may be carry-over from other donors' samples.

This clonotype was recorded many times. The chain carries TRBV12-3 or TRBV12-4 and TRBJ2-2, with 7 bases matching TRBD1. Germline trimming cut 6 bases from V and 7 bases from J; bases unmatched to any gene: 11. The CDR3 runs 15 residues. Here the CDR3 DNA reads TGTGCCAGCAGCACCAACAGGGGAAGGGGCGGGGAGCTGTTTTTT. Translating gives CASSTNRGRGGELFF.

The chain carries TRBV27 and TRBJ2-3; the match to TRBD2 covers 8 bases. J lost 6 bases, V lost 2 bases, and 4 bases had no gene match. Looked up from germline, CDR1 is MNHEY and CDR2 is SMNVEV (reference sequence). The CDR3 sequence is 14 residues long. CDR3 amino acids: CASSLVVAGDTQYF. CDR3 nucleotide sequence: TGTGCCAGCAGTTTAGTAGTAGCGGGGGATACGCAGTATTTT.

The chain joins TRBV20-1 to TRBJ2-5; TRBD2 matches 11 bases. The CDR3 loop spans 18 amino acids. V shed 0 bases, J shed 5 bases, and the junction held 14 bases outside the gene matches. Germline values: CDR1 DFQATT, CDR2 SNEGSKA (reference sequence). The CDR3 DNA is TGCAGTGCTAGAGATGGGAGATCTAGCGGGGGGCGGGGGGAGACCCAGTACTTC. Translated: CSARDGRSSGGRGETQYF.

There are a few counts of this clonotype. This chain connects TRBV6-2 or TRBV6-3 to TRBJ1-5; D gene ambiguous. There are 13 residues in the CDR3. The V gene lost 7 bases and the J gene lost 4 bases, with 11 bases spanning the gap. CDR1 MNHEY and CDR2 SVGEGT come from the germline V gene. DNA of the CDR3: TGTGCCAGCACCATGTCCGGGAATCAGCCCCAGCATTTT. This codes for CASTMSGNQPQHF.

This clonotype was counted at least ten times. The rearrangement uses TRBV7-8 and TRBJ2-5, with 8 bases aligning to TRBD2. The trim removed 1 base at V and 2 bases at J, leaving 3 bases unmatched. The CDR3 has 15 amino acids. Per the germline V gene, CDR1 is SGHVS and CDR2 is FQNEAQ. As DNA, the CDR3 is TGTGCCAGCAGCTTAGTAGCGGGGATACAAGAGACCCAGTACTTC. This translates into CASSLVAGIQETQYF. Full variable domain (remainder filled in from reference TRBV7-8 and TRBJ2-5): GAGVSQSPRYKVAKRGQDVALRCDPISGHVSLFWYQQALGQGPEFLTYFQNEAQLDKSGLPSDRFFAERPEGSVSTLKIQRTQQEDSAVYLCASSLVAGIQETQYFGPGTRLLVL.

The CDR3 loop is CASSLGSAITDTQYF. CDR3 bases: TGCGCCAGCAGCCTGGGCAGCGCAATCACAGATACGCAGTATTTT. The chain carries TRBV4-3 and TRBJ2-3; D is unresolved. The CDR3 sequence is 15 residues long. Germline V gene data show CDR1 as LGHNA and CDR2 as YSLEER. Trimming pared 4 bases from V and 2 bases from J, leaving 13 bases between.

CDR3 protein: CASSLTGYFSSGANVLTF. CDR3 nucleotides: TGTGCCAGCAGTCTTACAGGGTATTTCTCCTCTGGGGCCAACGTCCTGACTTTC. The chain uses TRBV27 and TRBJ2-6; a weak D match, TRBD1 (6 bases). Deletions cut 5 bases from V and 0 bases from J, with 17 bases between. Germline-derived CDR1 and CDR2 are MNHEY and SMNVEV (reference sequence). This CDR3 region has 18 residues.

This clonotype occurred a few times. The rearrangement links TRBV7-9 to TRBJ1-1; no definite D call. The V and J ends lost 4 bases and 1 base respectively, with 10 bases between them. The CDR3 extends over 14 amino acids. CDR1 is SEHNR, CDR2 FQNEAQ, per germline (reference sequence). CDR3 protein: CASSSSTRNTEAFF. DNA for the CDR3: TGTGCCAGCAGCTCCTCTACTAGGAACACTGAAGCTTTCTTT.

V usage is TRBV6-2 or TRBV6-3 and J usage is TRBJ2-1; D ambiguous. The V gene lost 6 bases and the J gene lost 8 bases, with 8 bases spanning the gap. Germline CDR1 MNHEY, CDR2 SVGEGT. The CDR3 is made up of 11 amino acids. The CDR3 DNA follows: TGTGCCAGCAGCGCCGCGTATGAGCAGTTCTTC. It specifies CASSAAYEQFF.

As concerns this clonotype: At one end the junction does not follow the germline gene, possibly because of a read error. The chain employs TRBV7-2 and TRBJ2-3; 14 bases map to TRBD2. This CDR3 comprises 15 residues. Looked up from germline, CDR1 is SGHTA and CDR2 is FQGNSA. CDR3: CVSLGLAGALGTQYF. As DNA, the CDR3 is TGTGTCAGCTTGGGACTAGCGGGGGCCCTTGGTACGCAGTATTTT.

The rearrangement joins TRBV27 to TRBJ2-1; tentatively, D is TRBD1 (6 bases). The CDR3 spans 15 residues. The V and J ends lost 5 bases and 5 bases respectively, with 16 bases between them. CDR1 and CDR2 (germline): MNHEY, SMNVEV (reference sequence). The CDR3 region is CASSVRMGAHNEQFF. The CDR3, as DNA: TGTGCCAGCAGTGTTCGGATGGGGGCCCACAATGAGCAGTTCTTC.

The V call is TRBV27, the J call TRBJ1-1; maybe TRBD1 (6 bases). CDR1 is MNHEY, CDR2 SMNVEV, per germline (reference sequence). There are 15 residues in the CDR3. V lost 5 bases and J lost 4, with 17 bases in between. The CDR3 DNA follows: TGTGCCAGCAGTCCCAAAGGGGGTTTTGGCACTGAAGCTTTCTTT. Translation gives CASSPKGGFGTEAFF.

The chain couples TRBV7-9 to TRBJ1-5, with D perhaps matching TRBD1 (6 bases). The CDR3 contains 14 residues. CDR1 and CDR2 from the germline V gene are SEHNR and FQNEAQ (reference sequence). V was shortened by 4 bases and J by 3 bases, with 10 bases between the two germline ends. The chain's CDR3 is CASSSSGDNQPQHF. CDR3 nucleotides: TGTGCCAGCAGCTCCTCAGGGGACAATCAGCCCCAGCATTTT. Variable domain in full (rest from reference TRBV7-9 and TRBJ1-5): DTGVSQNPRHKITKRGQNVTFRCDPISEHNRLYWYRQTLGQGPEFLTYFQNEAQLEKSRLLSDRFSAERPKGSFSTLEIQRTEQGDSAMYLCASSSSGDNQPQHFGDGTRLSIL.

This clonotype was counted only a few times. The chain links TRBV9 to TRBJ2-1; no definite D call. The CDR3 sequence is 16 residues long. With 0 bases removed from V and 0 bases from J, the gap between germline ends came to 10 bases. Germline values: CDR1 SGDLS, CDR2 YYNGEE. The CDR3 protein is CASSVERTSSYNEQFF. The CDR3 DNA reads as TGTGCCAGCAGCGTAGAGAGGACCAGCTCCTACAATGAGCAGTTCTTC.

This clonotype was detected only a few times. In nucleotides, the CDR3 is TGTGCCAGCAGTGAAGGGGTAGCGGGGAGAGTTGCAGATACGCAGTATTTT. Translating it yields CASSEGVAGRVADTQYF. The chain uses TRBV6-1 and TRBJ2-3; 8 bases are shared with TRBD2. V trimming: 1 base; J trimming: 4 bases; junction bases outside the gene matches: 10. The CDR3 runs 17 residues. Germline V lookup: CDR1 MNHNS, CDR2 SASEGT.

This rearrangement joins TRBV12-3 or TRBV12-4 to TRBJ1-2; the D gene is possibly TRBD1 (6 bases). V was cut by 3 bases and J by 2 bases, with 10 bases left in between. CDR3 length equals 14 residues. CDR3 DNA: TGTGCCAGCAGTTTCCAGGGGAAAAACTATGGCTACACCTTC. It is translated as CASSFQGKNYGYTF.

This clonotype has ten or more counts. This chain uses TRBV7-2 with TRBJ2-5; 7 nucleotides match TRBD1. Germline CDR1 SGHTA, CDR2 FQGNSA. The CDR3 spans 14 residues. V lost 2 bases, J lost 4 bases, and 4 bases stayed unmatched. As DNA, the CDR3 is TGTGCCAGCAGCTTAAATAGGGGGCGAGAGACCCAGTACTTC. It yields the protein CASSLNRGRETQYF.

This clonotype was seen more than once but under ten times. The chain recombines TRBV7-8 with TRBJ2-1; TRBD1 aligns across 8 bases. CDR3 length: 11 residues. J lost 16 bases, V lost 5 bases, and 7 bases had no gene match. Germline values: CDR1 SGHVS, CDR2 FQNEAQ. In DNA form, the CDR3 reads TGTGCCAGCAGCCCCCGGGACAGGTTATTCTTC. Protein sequence: CASSPRDRLFF. Variable domain in full (rest from reference TRBV7-8 and TRBJ2-1): GAGVSQSPRYKVAKRGQDVALRCDPISGHVSLFWYQQALGQGPEFLTYFQNEAQLDKSGLPSDRFFAERPEGSVSTLKIQRTQQEDSAVYLCASSPRDRLFFGPGTRLTVL.

A few counts support this clonotype. The V call is TRBV27, the J call TRBJ1-1; tentative D call: TRBD1 (5 bases). With 4 bases removed from V and 3 bases from J, the gap between germline ends came to 9 bases. Germline lookup yields CDR1 MNHEY and CDR2 SMNVEV (reference sequence). This CDR3 contains 13 residues. CDR3 loop: CASSYTGHTEAFF. CDR3 nucleotides: TGTGCCAGCAGTTATACGGGACACACTGAAGCTTTCTTT.

The chain couples TRBV6-1 to TRBJ2-1; 7 bases align to TRBD1. The V and J ends lost 5 bases and 7 bases, in that order; junction bases with no gene match: 14. In germline, CDR1 is MNHNS, CDR2 SASEGT. There are 16 residues in the CDR3. This chain's CDR3 is CASSQWKGQPTNEQFF. CDR3 sequence (DNA): TGTGCCAGCAGTCAATGGAAGGGACAGCCTACAAATGAGCAGTTCTTC.

This clonotype was seen more than once but under ten times. The V gene is TRBV7-8, the J gene TRBJ2-2; 7 bases are shared with TRBD1. The V gene's germline CDR1 is SGHVS and CDR2 FQNEAQ. There are 15 residues in the CDR3. V gave up 5 bases and J gave up 4 bases; unmatched junction bases: 7. CDR3 sequence reads: CASSPWTGGTGELFF. The CDR3 coding sequence is TGTGCCAGCAGCCCCTGGACAGGCGGCACCGGGGAGCTGTTTTTT.

V is TRBV6-1 and J is TRBJ1-2, with TRBD1 as a possible D gene (5 bases). Trimming took off 5 bases at V and 4 bases at J, with 14 bases between the two ends. The CDR3 extends over 14 amino acids. Germline CDR1 is MNHNS and CDR2 is SASEGT. CDR3: CASSPSTVGYGYTF. The CDR3 DNA reads as TGTGCCAGCAGTCCCTCGACAGTCGGCTATGGCTACACCTTC.

The rearrangement uses TRBV19 and TRBJ1-2; D remains unclear. Trimming removed 4 bases from V and 8 bases from J, with 20 bases in between. The germline V gene has CDR1 LNHDA and CDR2 SQIVND (reference sequence). The CDR3 length is 15 residues. CDR3 protein: CASSTAAVTAGGYTF. The CDR3 DNA sequence: TGTGCCAGTAGTACTGCGGCGGTGACGGCGGGCGGCTACACCTTC. The full variable domain, in which reference TRBV19 and TRBJ1-2 provide the parts outside the CDR3, is DGGITQSPKYLFRKEGQNVTLSCEQNLNHDAMYWYRQDPGQGLRLIYYSQIVNDFQKGDIAEGYSVSREKKESFPLTVTSAQKNPTAFYLCASSTAAVTAGGYTFGSGTRLTVV.

Only a few counts were recorded for this clonotype. This chain uses TRBV14 with TRBJ1-3, with a weak D call TRBD1 (5 bases). The CDR3 has 15 residues. CDR1 SGHDN and CDR2 FVKESK come from the germline V gene. The V end lost 0 bases, the J end lost 8 bases, and 14 bases lay between the germline ends. The CDR3 DNA is TGTGCCAGCAGCCAAGAGGTCGGGGCTTCGGACACCATATATTTT. It is translated as CASSQEVGASDTIYF.

The gene calls are TRBV4-3 and TRBJ2-1, with D perhaps matching TRBD2 (5 bases). The V end was cut by 4 bases, the J end by 4 bases, with 14 bases between. Germline V gene data show CDR1 as LGHNA and CDR2 as YSLEER. The CDR3 is 15 amino acids. The CDR3: CASSPGLSGYNEQFF. The CDR3 region has the DNA TGCGCCAGCAGCCCCGGACTTAGTGGGTACAATGAGCAGTTCTTC.

On this clonotype: An end of the junction differs from the germline gene, which may be a read error. This chain's CDR3 is CASSQEGSSSLHF. The CDR3 bases are TGTGCCAGCAGCCAGGAAGGGAGTTCATCCCTCCACTTT. This chain joins TRBV7-2 and TRBJ1-6; D call uncertain. This CDR3 is 13 amino acids long. Germline-derived CDR1 and CDR2 are SGHTA and FQGNSA.

The CDR3 reads CASSSGRIIRANEQFF. CDR3 coding DNA: TGTGCCAGCAGCTCCGGAAGAATAATCCGAGCAAATGAGCAGTTCTTC. This chain connects TRBV7-9 to TRBJ2-1; unclear D gene. Trimming shortened V by 4 bases and J by 7 bases, and 20 bases separated the two germline ends. Germline CDR1 is SEHNR and CDR2 is FQNEAQ (reference sequence). This CDR3 contains 16 residues.

This rearrangement joins TRBV6-5 to TRBJ1-6; possibly TRBD1 for D (6 bases). CDR1 is MNHEY and CDR2 is SVGAGI in the germline V gene. This CDR3 is 17 amino acids long. Trimming pared 4 bases from V and 11 bases from J, leaving 24 bases between. The CDR3 bases are TGTGCCAGCAGTTCCTCAGGAACAGGGAAATACTCCGCACCCCTCCACTTT. This gives the protein CASSSSGTGKYSAPLHF.

Turning to this clonotype: A much larger clone sits a single nucleotide away, making a read error possible. This is likely a read error, given that the CDR3 carries no conserved phenylalanine or tryptophan at its end. The chain links TRBV7-8 to TRBJ2-3; D uncertain. Per the germline V gene, CDR1 is SGHVS and CDR2 is FQNEAQ. This CDR3 is 12 amino acids long. V was shortened by 1 base and J by 6 bases, with 5 bases between the two germline ends. In DNA form, the CDR3 reads TGTGCCAGCAGCTTAGGTGATGATACGCAGTATTCT. This gives the protein CASSLGDDTQYS.